This section outlines one T cell receptor (beta chain) sequence together with its context. Exclusion of a patient followed from autoimmune disease history or systemic immunosuppression. The investigators sampled blood at baseline, at cycle 4 day 1, and at cycle 7 day 1. Libraries were prepared by immunoSEQ multiplex PCR; TCRdb keeps only in-frame clonotypes and omits some of them. Of approximately 76,000 clones in the sample, approximately 89% are singletons; the top ten hold under 0.8%. The data were obtained in a study of OX40 agonist ivuxolimab in advanced cancers. Looking at the study overall: Cancers in dose escalation were hepatocellular, melanoma, renal cell and head and neck.

Between the trimmed V and J ends, which lost 0 bases and 2 bases, there was a span of 12 bases. The germline gives CDR1 SGDLS, CDR2 YYNGEE. This CDR3 is 15 amino acids long. This receptor was taken from an adult with an advanced solid tumor such as melanoma, head and neck, liver or kidney cancer. The V and J genes are TRBV9 and TRBJ2-7; D gene unclear. Sequencing used CD4+ or CD8+ T cells sorted from blood, obtained in a trial of the OX40 agonist ivuxolimab. CDR3 DNA: TGTGCCAGCAGCGTAGATCACACGCCTACCTACGAGCAGTACTTC. This encodes CASSVDHTPTYEQYF.